The present T cell receptor beta chain was sequenced within a study of human T cells and chemical hapten exposure. Whole-study results and caveats: TCRs above 1 in 1000 frequency stayed constant with DPC sensitization. All donors were alopecia patients, so their immunity may differ from that of healthy people.

The sample's time point: patch test 3, about 24 weeks after DPC sensitization. As to treatment: therapeutic diphenylcyclopropenone sensitization with weekly scalp DPC. For this clonotype: Its antigen remains unidentified. An end of the junction does not agree with germline; a read error may underlie this.

TCRdb used MiXCR to reprocess the RACE reads, holding one entry per CDR3 protein. The repertoire holds fewer than 80,000 distinct CDR3 sequences, with about 11% as singletons. Germline assignment: CDR1 SGHAT and CDR2 FQNNGV. The length of the CDR3 is 14 residues. The chain combines TRBV11-2 with TRBJ2-1; TRBD1 matches 10 bases. This specimen was whole blood, taken in connection with sensitization to the hapten diphenylcyclopropenone (DPC). The receptor comes from a woman aged 30 to 39 with alopecia areata. Some clones in this sample may be carry-over from other donors' samples. The CDR3: CASSLEPGQGVMSF. CDR3 sequence (DNA): TGTGCCAGCAGCTTAGAACCCGGACAGGGGGTTATGTCTTTC.